This TCR beta chain originates from a study of blood T cell repertoires in COVID-19. Across the study: PBMCs, B-cell-depleted T cells, or T cells were the source of the cDNA or gDNA that made up the material.

The count of this clone is one. V was shortened by 7 bases and J by 4 bases, with 19 bases between the two germline ends. CDR1 and CDR2 (germline): MNHEY, SVGAGI. The CDR3 covers 15 residues. Profiled with immunoSEQ multiplex PCR; TCRdb holds only in-frame clones, not every one. Counted here are roughly 140,000 clones, roughly 79% occurring once; the ten biggest clones make up roughly 8.4%. The TCR was taken from a human donor with acute or convalescent COVID-19. The donor label of this sample is uncertain. The sample taken for sequencing was peripheral blood. V and J are TRBV6-5 and TRBJ1-2, with a possible D match to TRBD1 (5 bases). CDR3 DNA: TGTGCCAGCACTGCGGGGGGGTTGGGTTCCTATGGCTACACCTTC. It is translated as CASTAGGLGSYGYTF.